This passage covers 17 T cell receptor beta chains from one sample sequenced in a study of blood T cell repertoires in COVID-19. Sequenced by immunoSEQ multiplex PCR; TCRdb stores in-frame clones only, minus some. The repertoire holds under 25,000 clones, with approximately 91% as singletons. Sequencing was done on a sample of peripheral blood. The receptors were gathered from a woman in her seventies with active COVID-19.

The genes are TRBV2 and TRBJ2-1; TRBD2 agrees at 9 bases. After removal of 11 bases from V and 0 bases from J, the junction contained 14 bases not matched to a gene. The germline gives CDR1 SNHLY, CDR2 FYNNEI. CDR3 length: 17 amino acids. The chain's CDR3 is CARRGSGGLRSYNEQFF. CDR3 in DNA: TGTGCCCGACGGGGCAGCGGGGGGCTCCGCTCCTACAATGAGCAGTTCTTC. The full variable domain, with the rest looked up from reference TRBV2 and TRBJ2-1, is EPEVTQTPSHQVTQMGQEVILRCVPISNHLYFYWYRQILGQKVEFLVSFYNNEISEKSEIFDDQFSVERPDGSNFTLKIRSTKLEDSAMYFCARRGSGGLRSYNEQFFGPGTRLTVL.

The V call is TRBV6-2 or TRBV6-3, the J call TRBJ2-1; the match to TRBD2 covers 9 bases. J gave up 2 bases and V 2 bases, and 4 bases lay outside the gene matches. The CDR3 is made up of 16 amino acids. Germline CDR1 reads MNHEY; CDR2 reads SVGEGT. The CDR3 loop reads CASSYHSGGTYNEQFF. Written as DNA, the CDR3 is TGTGCCAGCAGTTACCATAGCGGGGGAACCTACAATGAGCAGTTCTTC.

This chain links TRBV3-1 (or the pseudogene TRBV3-2) with TRBJ1-5; the match to TRBD1 covers 8 bases. The CDR3 loop spans 14 amino acids. Germline lookup yields CDR1 LGHDT and CDR2 YNNKEL (reference sequence). J was trimmed by 4 bases and V by 3 bases; bases with no gene match: 2. CDR3 region: CASSHDRGNQPQHF. The CDR3 bases are TGTGCCAGCAGCCATGACAGGGGTAATCAGCCCCAGCATTTT.

The CDR3 bases are TGTGCCAGCAGTGAGATCTCCTCCTACAATGAGCAGTTCTTC. Translating it yields CASSEISSYNEQFF. V is TRBV7-9 and J is TRBJ2-1; D is undetermined. V was clipped by 6 bases and J by 0 bases, with 9 bases between them. Looked up from germline, CDR1 is SEHNR and CDR2 is FQNEAQ (reference sequence). The CDR3 totals 14 residues. The whole variable domain, remainder taken from reference TRBV7-9 and TRBJ2-1, is DTGVSQNPRHKITKRGQNVTFRCDPISEHNRLYWYRQTLGQGPEFLTYFQNEAQLEKSRLLSDRFSAERPKGSFSTLEIQRTEQGDSAMYLCASSEISSYNEQFFGPGTRLTVL.

There are a few counts of this clone. The J gene is TRBJ1-2, the V gene TRBV7-2; weak D call: TRBD1 (6 bases). The CDR3 runs to 17 residues. Deletions cut 4 bases from V and 7 bases from J, with 25 bases between. From germline, CDR1 is SGHTA and CDR2 FQGNSA. The CDR3 protein is CASSSTLGGGSYGGYTF. CDR3 sequence (DNA): TGTGCCAGCAGCTCCACCCTGGGTGGGGGCAGCTATGGTGGCTACACCTTC.

The V call is TRBV4-1, the J call TRBJ2-3; 7 bases agree with TRBD2. Germline trimming cut 1 base from V and 6 bases from J; bases unmatched to any gene: 10. Germline V gene data show CDR1 as MGHRA and CDR2 as YSYEKL. The length of the CDR3 is 16 residues. The CDR3 here is CASSQGAAGSGDTQYF. For the CDR3, the DNA is TGCGCCAGCAGCCAAGGGGCAGCGGGGTCCGGGGATACGCAGTATTTT.

This clone showed up just once. J is TRBJ1-2 and V is TRBV5-1; perhaps TRBD1 as D (6 bases). CDR1 is SGHRS and CDR2 is YFSETQ in the germline V gene. Trimming shortened V by 2 bases and J by 8 bases, and 13 bases separated the two germline ends. CDR3 length: 13 amino acids. In DNA form, the CDR3 reads TGCGCCAGCAGCTTCGGGACAAATAACGGCTACACCTTC. Amino acid sequence: CASSFGTNNGYTF.

The gene calls are TRBV6-5 and TRBJ2-3; weak D call: TRBD2 (5 bases). CDR1 and CDR2 from the germline V gene are MNHEY and SVGAGI. CDR3 length: 14 residues. With 3 bases removed from V and 4 bases from J, the gap between germline ends came to 11 bases. The CDR3 sequence is CASSYSPGADTQYF. The CDR3 DNA is TGTGCCAGCAGTTATTCACCCGGGGCAGATACGCAGTATTTT.

The chain has TRBV6-5 and TRBJ2-7; no clear D. Germline CDR1 and CDR2: MNHEY and SVGAGI. There are 13 residues in the CDR3. V lost 3 bases and J 2 bases, leaving 8 bases between the germline ends. CDR3 bases: TGTGCCAGCAGTTATTTAGATACCTACGAGCAGTACTTC. Translated, it gives CASSYLDTYEQYF.

The rearrangement joins TRBV5-1 to TRBJ1-1; the match to TRBD1 covers 8 bases. CDR1 and CDR2 from the germline V gene are SGHRS and YFSETQ. Trimming removed 3 bases from V and 11 bases from J; junction bases left unmatched: 3. The CDR3 contains 11 residues. CDR3 coding DNA: TGCGCCAGCAGCTCGACAGGGGCCGCTTTCTTT. Amino acids: CASSSTGAAFF.

The gene calls are TRBV5-4 and TRBJ2-1, with 7 positions matching TRBD1. Germline trimming cut 1 base from V and 4 bases from J; bases unmatched to any gene: 5. The CDR3 totals 15 residues. Germline-derived CDR1 and CDR2 are SGHNT and YYREEE (reference sequence). The CDR3 nucleotides are TGTGCCAGCAGCTTGCAAGACAGGGCATACAATGAGCAGTTCTTC. This gives the protein CASSLQDRAYNEQFF.

This chain uses TRBV19 with TRBJ1-5; the D gene is possibly TRBD1 (5 bases). Germline lookup yields CDR1 LNHDA and CDR2 SQIVND (reference sequence). This CDR3 region has 15 residues. V lost 5 bases and J lost 2, with 13 bases in between. CDR3 sequence: CASSPQGDGNQPQHF. The CDR3, as DNA: TGTGCCAGTAGTCCCCAGGGTGACGGCAATCAGCCCCAGCATTTT.

This clone turned up a few times. V is TRBV18 and J is TRBJ1-1, with TRBD1 matching over 9 bases. The V segment lost 3 bases and the J segment 5 bases; nucleotides outside the gene matches: 4. Germline loops: CDR1 KGHSH, CDR2 LQKENI. The CDR3 loop spans 14 amino acids. The DNA for the CDR3 is TGTGCCAGCTCACCGGACAGGGGAAAGACTGAAGCTTTCTTT. Translating gives CASSPDRGKTEAFF. The full variable domain, its missing parts supplied by reference TRBV18 and TRBJ1-1, is NAGVMQNPRHLVRRRGQEARLRCSPMKGHSHVYWYRQLPEEGLKFMVYLQKENIIDESGMPKERFSAEFPKEGPSILRIQQVVRGDSAAYFCASSPDRGKTEAFFGQGTRLTVV.

The chain links TRBV28 to TRBJ2-2; weak D call: TRBD1 (6 bases). Trimming took 10 bases from V and 1 from J, leaving 13 bases between them. CDR3 length equals 14 residues. Germline V CDR1 and CDR2: MDHEN, SYDVKM. CDR3 region: CATQTGQNTGELFF. The CDR3 DNA is TGTGCCACCCAGACAGGTCAGAACACCGGGGAGCTGTTTTTT.

This clone was detected once. The rearrangement links TRBV15 to TRBJ2-2; 9 bases line up with TRBD1. CDR1 is LNHNV and CDR2 is YYDKDF in the germline V gene (reference sequence). V shed 3 bases and J 5 bases; nucleotides not matched to a gene: 7. This CDR3 has 16 amino acids. CDR3 amino acids: CATSSIQGAGTGELFF. CDR3 DNA: TGTGCCACCAGCAGTATACAGGGGGCAGGGACCGGGGAGCTGTTTTTT.

This sequence joins TRBV19 and TRBJ2-3; TRBD1 agrees at 10 bases. The germline V gene encodes CDR1 LNHDA and CDR2 SQIVND (reference sequence). This CDR3 spans 14 amino acids. V shed 5 bases, J shed 7 bases, and the junction held 6 bases outside the gene matches. The CDR3 loop reads CASSQTGGVYTQYF. The CDR3 DNA reads TGTGCCAGTAGTCAGACAGGGGGCGTGTATACGCAGTATTTT. Based on the CDR3 plus reference TRBV19 and TRBJ2-3, the full variable domain is DGGITQSPKYLFRKEGQNVTLSCEQNLNHDAMYWYRQDPGQGLRLIYYSQIVNDFQKGDIAEGYSVSREKKESFPLTVTSAQKNPTAFYLCASSQTGGVYTQYFGPGTRLTVL.

V is TRBV27 and J is TRBJ2-5, with 8 bases fitting TRBD2. Trimming removed 4 bases from V and 5 bases from J; junction bases left unmatched: 6. There are 14 residues in the CDR3. The germline CDR1 and CDR2 sequences are MNHEY and SMNVEV (reference sequence). CDR3 DNA sequence: TGTGCCAGCAGTTACGGGGGGGGCTGGGAGACCCAGTACTTC. It specifies CASSYGGGWETQYF.